The sequence of this T cell receptor beta chain was determined in a study of blood T cells in healthy people across ages. About the research overall: The template switching approach captured approximately one barcoded beta molecule for every two T cells.

This clonotype was detected a few times. The CDR3 loop spans 15 amino acids. V was clipped by 5 bases and J by 8 bases; unmatched bases: 7. Germline-derived CDR1 and CDR2 are LGHDT and YNNKEL (reference sequence). Then a second PCR, running about 6 to 12 cycles, was carried out with a sample-barcoded 5' primer and a J-beta primer mix. TCRdb processed the 5' RACE reads anew with MiXCR; each CDR3 protein has one entry. The sample records 1,500,000 or so distinct CDR3 sequences, approximately 43% being singletons. V gene TRBV3-1 combines with J gene TRBJ2-1; TRBD2 aligns across 12 bases. The receptor was isolated from a woman aged 18-35 years in good health. Sequencing was performed on blood. The CDR3 DNA is TGTGCCAGCAGCGAGACTAGCGGGAGTGGCGATGAGCAGTTCTTC. As protein: CASSETSGSGDEQFF.